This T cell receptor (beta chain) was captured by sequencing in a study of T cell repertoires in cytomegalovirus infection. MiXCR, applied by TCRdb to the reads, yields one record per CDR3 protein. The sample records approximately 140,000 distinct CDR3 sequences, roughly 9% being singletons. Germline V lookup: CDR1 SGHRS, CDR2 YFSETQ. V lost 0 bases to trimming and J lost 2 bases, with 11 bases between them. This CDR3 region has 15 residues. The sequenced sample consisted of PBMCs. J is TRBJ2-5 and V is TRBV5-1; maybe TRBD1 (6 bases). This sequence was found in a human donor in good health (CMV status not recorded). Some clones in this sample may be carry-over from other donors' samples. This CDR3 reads CASSLEQGNQETQYF. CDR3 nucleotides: TGCGCCAGCAGCTTGGAACAGGGAAATCAAGAGACCCAGTACTTC.